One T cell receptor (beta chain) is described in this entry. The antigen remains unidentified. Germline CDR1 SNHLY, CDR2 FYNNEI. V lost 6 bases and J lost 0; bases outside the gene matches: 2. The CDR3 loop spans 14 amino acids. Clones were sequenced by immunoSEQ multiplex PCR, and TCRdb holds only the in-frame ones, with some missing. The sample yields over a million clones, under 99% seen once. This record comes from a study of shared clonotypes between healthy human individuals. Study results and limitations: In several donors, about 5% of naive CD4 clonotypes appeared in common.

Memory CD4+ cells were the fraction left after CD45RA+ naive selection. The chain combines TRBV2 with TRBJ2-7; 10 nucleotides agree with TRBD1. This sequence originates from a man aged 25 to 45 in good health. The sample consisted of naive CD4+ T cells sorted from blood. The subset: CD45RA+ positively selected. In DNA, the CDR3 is TGTGCCAGCAGGGGACAGGGGTCCTCCTACGAGCAGTACTTC. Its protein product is CASRGQGSSYEQYF.